This T cell receptor (beta chain) originates from a study of blood T cell repertoires in COVID-19 (TCRdb year 2020). Background on the whole study: Samples covering the acute and convalescent phases of COVID-19 were provided by collaborators in the United States, Italy and Spain. Where available, HLA class I and class II types were taken from metadata supplied by the sample provider and were not determined by assay-based typing. The repertoires were released in a freely available public database intended as a resource for research on the immune response to SARS-CoV-2. Subjects who had been exposed to COVID-19, were actively infected with it, or had recovered from it provided the deeply sampled blood TCRbeta repertoires that made up the dataset. The material from the prospective study consisted of cDNA or gDNA derived from T cells, B-cell-depleted T cells, or PBMCs. A de-identified subject ID, COVID-19 status, age in years and sex were almost always included in the sample metadata. The samples were drawn from two sources: the first 160 participants of the ongoing ImmuneRACE study, and 950 to 1,500 subjects contributed by 6 global collaborators.

Worth noting for this clone: Its antigen target is currently unknown. It has no much larger one-base neighbor in the sample; base qualities were not kept.

TCRbeta CDR3 regions were amplified from genomic DNA by means of the immunoSEQ Assay, a bias-controlled multiplex PCR. In the original analysis: Within the assay, amplification of reference gene primers was used to estimate how many nucleated cells each sample contained. To quantify the absolute abundance of each unique TCRbeta CDR3 rearrangement, sequence reads were collapsed and filtered. For each sample, productive Simpson clonality was calculated as the square root of Simpson's diversity index over productive rearrangements. This is the immuneACCESS table as TCRdb keeps it, with only in-frame sequences that have V and J called. A part of the clones is gone; compared with another copy, unresolved V genes explain less than half, and the rest is unexplained. D and trimming were read from the DNA, whereas the V and J calls and clone size are those reported in that table. This sample holds about 110,000 clones; roughly four fifths were observed only once. The ten top clones hold 15% to 20% of the sample.

The collaborating institutions used their own protocols to collect whole blood in K2EDTA tubes. Collaborator samples were shipped for TCRbeta analysis as frozen whole blood, isolated PBMCs, or DNA extracted from either sample type. Here is what the overall study found, with its caveats: How much clinical and demographic metadata was included differed by source and by participant, and the metadata was provided uncurated.

Trimming at the junction amounts to 5 bases on V and 5 bases on J, and the germline ends lie 12 bases apart. CDR1 and CDR2 are drawn from the germline V gene: KGHSH, LQKENI. The CDR3 sequence holds 13 residues, the cysteine and phenylalanine included. The only DNA kept is the CDR3, 39 bases in frame from the first base. The sequence links TRBV18 to TRBJ1-2, with TRBD1 perhaps the D gene, on 6 matching bases. This receptor was taken from a woman aged 55-69 years with acute or convalescent COVID-19. The specimen sequenced was peripheral blood. The nucleotide sequence is given as TGTGCCAGCTCAGAGGGCAGGGGATATGGCTACACCTTC. Its protein product is CASSEGRGYGYTF.